This T cell receptor beta chain appears in the sequencing data of a study of blood T cell repertoires in COVID-19. Overall study context: COVID-19 samples, acute and convalescent, were from the United States, Italy and Spain. Sources were T cells, B-cell-depleted T cells, or PBMCs; the material itself was cDNA or gDNA.

Source study methods: It was from reference gene primer amplification that nucleated cell counts were estimated. Assay: immunoSEQ multiplex PCR; the TCRdb copy retains only in-frame clones and omits some. V, J and clone size derive from that table, while D and trimming were established from the DNA sequence. The table lists about 270,000 clones, roughly nine tenths of them singletons, with roughly 12% in the top ten. Recruited during active infection, patients (from Seattle) were subsequently followed longitudinally. This TCR derives from a woman aged 25 to 39 with COVID-19, enrolled during active disease. Input material: peripheral blood.

CDR3 loop: CASSLGGQGAKTEAFF. As DNA, the CDR3 is TGCGCCAGCAGCTTGGGTGGCCAGGGGGCAAAAACTGAAGCTTTCTTT. This rearrangement joins TRBV5-1 to TRBJ1-1, with TRBD1 matching 8 bases. With V trimmed by 0 bases and J by 5 bases, 9 bases remained unmatched. This CDR3 comprises 16 residues. Germline CDR1 and CDR2: SGHRS and YFSETQ.